This T cell receptor beta chain was recorded in a study of T-cell reconstitution after alpha-beta-depleted transplantation in children. CDR3 size: 13 residues. CDR1 and CDR2 from the germline V gene are SGHTA and FQGNSA. With 0 bases removed from V and 6 bases from J, the gap between germline ends came to 6 bases. TCRbeta library construction was performed incorporating unique molecular identifiers. TCRdb recomputed calls from the PCR reads with MiXCR, one row per CDR3 protein. In the table there are 500,000 to 600,000 distinct CDR3 sequences, around 27% of which are singletons. The TCR was taken from a boy younger than two with Wiskott-Aldrich syndrome, due to receive a stem cell transplant. Source: PBMCs, taken before TCRalphabeta/CD19-depleted stem cell transplant. The chain couples TRBV7-2 to TRBJ1-5; D is unresolved. The CDR3 protein is CASSLAWGQPQHF. In DNA, the CDR3 is TGTGCCAGCAGCTTAGCGTGGGGTCAGCCCCAGCATTTT.